This T cell receptor (beta chain) was captured in a study of blood T cell repertoires in COVID-19. Turning to the study itself: COVID-19 samples collected from the United States, Italy and Spain covered acute and convalescent phases. Nucleic acid was either cDNA or gDNA, and it came from T cells, B-cell-depleted T cells, or PBMCs.

Study processing details: From reference gene primer amplification, estimates of nucleated cell counts were derived. Some clones are missing from TCRdb's copy, which holds only in-frame ones; the method was immunoSEQ multiplex PCR. Clonal size and the V and J genes are those of that table, whereas D and trimming came from the DNA. The sample yields roughly 65,000 clones, more than 70% seen once. Germline loops: CDR1 SGDLS, CDR2 YYNGEE. With V trimmed by 3 bases and J by 2 bases, 19 bases remained unmatched. This CDR3 region has 20 residues. This sequence joins TRBV9 and TRBJ2-3; 9 nucleotides agree with TRBD2. Sequenced sample: peripheral blood. The source is an elderly woman with active or convalescent COVID-19. The CDR3 DNA is TGTGCCAGCAGCGCCCAACTTAGCGGGGGTTTCCGTAGACACACAGATACGCAGTATTTT. Its translation: CASSAQLSGGFRRHTDTQYF. The whole variable domain, remainder taken from reference TRBV9 and TRBJ2-3, is DSGVTQTPKHLITATGQRVTLRCSPRSGDLSVYWYQQSLDQGLQFLIQYYNGEERAKGNILERFSAQQFPDLHSELNLSSLELGDSALYFCASSAQLSGGFRRHTDTQYFGPGTRLTVL.